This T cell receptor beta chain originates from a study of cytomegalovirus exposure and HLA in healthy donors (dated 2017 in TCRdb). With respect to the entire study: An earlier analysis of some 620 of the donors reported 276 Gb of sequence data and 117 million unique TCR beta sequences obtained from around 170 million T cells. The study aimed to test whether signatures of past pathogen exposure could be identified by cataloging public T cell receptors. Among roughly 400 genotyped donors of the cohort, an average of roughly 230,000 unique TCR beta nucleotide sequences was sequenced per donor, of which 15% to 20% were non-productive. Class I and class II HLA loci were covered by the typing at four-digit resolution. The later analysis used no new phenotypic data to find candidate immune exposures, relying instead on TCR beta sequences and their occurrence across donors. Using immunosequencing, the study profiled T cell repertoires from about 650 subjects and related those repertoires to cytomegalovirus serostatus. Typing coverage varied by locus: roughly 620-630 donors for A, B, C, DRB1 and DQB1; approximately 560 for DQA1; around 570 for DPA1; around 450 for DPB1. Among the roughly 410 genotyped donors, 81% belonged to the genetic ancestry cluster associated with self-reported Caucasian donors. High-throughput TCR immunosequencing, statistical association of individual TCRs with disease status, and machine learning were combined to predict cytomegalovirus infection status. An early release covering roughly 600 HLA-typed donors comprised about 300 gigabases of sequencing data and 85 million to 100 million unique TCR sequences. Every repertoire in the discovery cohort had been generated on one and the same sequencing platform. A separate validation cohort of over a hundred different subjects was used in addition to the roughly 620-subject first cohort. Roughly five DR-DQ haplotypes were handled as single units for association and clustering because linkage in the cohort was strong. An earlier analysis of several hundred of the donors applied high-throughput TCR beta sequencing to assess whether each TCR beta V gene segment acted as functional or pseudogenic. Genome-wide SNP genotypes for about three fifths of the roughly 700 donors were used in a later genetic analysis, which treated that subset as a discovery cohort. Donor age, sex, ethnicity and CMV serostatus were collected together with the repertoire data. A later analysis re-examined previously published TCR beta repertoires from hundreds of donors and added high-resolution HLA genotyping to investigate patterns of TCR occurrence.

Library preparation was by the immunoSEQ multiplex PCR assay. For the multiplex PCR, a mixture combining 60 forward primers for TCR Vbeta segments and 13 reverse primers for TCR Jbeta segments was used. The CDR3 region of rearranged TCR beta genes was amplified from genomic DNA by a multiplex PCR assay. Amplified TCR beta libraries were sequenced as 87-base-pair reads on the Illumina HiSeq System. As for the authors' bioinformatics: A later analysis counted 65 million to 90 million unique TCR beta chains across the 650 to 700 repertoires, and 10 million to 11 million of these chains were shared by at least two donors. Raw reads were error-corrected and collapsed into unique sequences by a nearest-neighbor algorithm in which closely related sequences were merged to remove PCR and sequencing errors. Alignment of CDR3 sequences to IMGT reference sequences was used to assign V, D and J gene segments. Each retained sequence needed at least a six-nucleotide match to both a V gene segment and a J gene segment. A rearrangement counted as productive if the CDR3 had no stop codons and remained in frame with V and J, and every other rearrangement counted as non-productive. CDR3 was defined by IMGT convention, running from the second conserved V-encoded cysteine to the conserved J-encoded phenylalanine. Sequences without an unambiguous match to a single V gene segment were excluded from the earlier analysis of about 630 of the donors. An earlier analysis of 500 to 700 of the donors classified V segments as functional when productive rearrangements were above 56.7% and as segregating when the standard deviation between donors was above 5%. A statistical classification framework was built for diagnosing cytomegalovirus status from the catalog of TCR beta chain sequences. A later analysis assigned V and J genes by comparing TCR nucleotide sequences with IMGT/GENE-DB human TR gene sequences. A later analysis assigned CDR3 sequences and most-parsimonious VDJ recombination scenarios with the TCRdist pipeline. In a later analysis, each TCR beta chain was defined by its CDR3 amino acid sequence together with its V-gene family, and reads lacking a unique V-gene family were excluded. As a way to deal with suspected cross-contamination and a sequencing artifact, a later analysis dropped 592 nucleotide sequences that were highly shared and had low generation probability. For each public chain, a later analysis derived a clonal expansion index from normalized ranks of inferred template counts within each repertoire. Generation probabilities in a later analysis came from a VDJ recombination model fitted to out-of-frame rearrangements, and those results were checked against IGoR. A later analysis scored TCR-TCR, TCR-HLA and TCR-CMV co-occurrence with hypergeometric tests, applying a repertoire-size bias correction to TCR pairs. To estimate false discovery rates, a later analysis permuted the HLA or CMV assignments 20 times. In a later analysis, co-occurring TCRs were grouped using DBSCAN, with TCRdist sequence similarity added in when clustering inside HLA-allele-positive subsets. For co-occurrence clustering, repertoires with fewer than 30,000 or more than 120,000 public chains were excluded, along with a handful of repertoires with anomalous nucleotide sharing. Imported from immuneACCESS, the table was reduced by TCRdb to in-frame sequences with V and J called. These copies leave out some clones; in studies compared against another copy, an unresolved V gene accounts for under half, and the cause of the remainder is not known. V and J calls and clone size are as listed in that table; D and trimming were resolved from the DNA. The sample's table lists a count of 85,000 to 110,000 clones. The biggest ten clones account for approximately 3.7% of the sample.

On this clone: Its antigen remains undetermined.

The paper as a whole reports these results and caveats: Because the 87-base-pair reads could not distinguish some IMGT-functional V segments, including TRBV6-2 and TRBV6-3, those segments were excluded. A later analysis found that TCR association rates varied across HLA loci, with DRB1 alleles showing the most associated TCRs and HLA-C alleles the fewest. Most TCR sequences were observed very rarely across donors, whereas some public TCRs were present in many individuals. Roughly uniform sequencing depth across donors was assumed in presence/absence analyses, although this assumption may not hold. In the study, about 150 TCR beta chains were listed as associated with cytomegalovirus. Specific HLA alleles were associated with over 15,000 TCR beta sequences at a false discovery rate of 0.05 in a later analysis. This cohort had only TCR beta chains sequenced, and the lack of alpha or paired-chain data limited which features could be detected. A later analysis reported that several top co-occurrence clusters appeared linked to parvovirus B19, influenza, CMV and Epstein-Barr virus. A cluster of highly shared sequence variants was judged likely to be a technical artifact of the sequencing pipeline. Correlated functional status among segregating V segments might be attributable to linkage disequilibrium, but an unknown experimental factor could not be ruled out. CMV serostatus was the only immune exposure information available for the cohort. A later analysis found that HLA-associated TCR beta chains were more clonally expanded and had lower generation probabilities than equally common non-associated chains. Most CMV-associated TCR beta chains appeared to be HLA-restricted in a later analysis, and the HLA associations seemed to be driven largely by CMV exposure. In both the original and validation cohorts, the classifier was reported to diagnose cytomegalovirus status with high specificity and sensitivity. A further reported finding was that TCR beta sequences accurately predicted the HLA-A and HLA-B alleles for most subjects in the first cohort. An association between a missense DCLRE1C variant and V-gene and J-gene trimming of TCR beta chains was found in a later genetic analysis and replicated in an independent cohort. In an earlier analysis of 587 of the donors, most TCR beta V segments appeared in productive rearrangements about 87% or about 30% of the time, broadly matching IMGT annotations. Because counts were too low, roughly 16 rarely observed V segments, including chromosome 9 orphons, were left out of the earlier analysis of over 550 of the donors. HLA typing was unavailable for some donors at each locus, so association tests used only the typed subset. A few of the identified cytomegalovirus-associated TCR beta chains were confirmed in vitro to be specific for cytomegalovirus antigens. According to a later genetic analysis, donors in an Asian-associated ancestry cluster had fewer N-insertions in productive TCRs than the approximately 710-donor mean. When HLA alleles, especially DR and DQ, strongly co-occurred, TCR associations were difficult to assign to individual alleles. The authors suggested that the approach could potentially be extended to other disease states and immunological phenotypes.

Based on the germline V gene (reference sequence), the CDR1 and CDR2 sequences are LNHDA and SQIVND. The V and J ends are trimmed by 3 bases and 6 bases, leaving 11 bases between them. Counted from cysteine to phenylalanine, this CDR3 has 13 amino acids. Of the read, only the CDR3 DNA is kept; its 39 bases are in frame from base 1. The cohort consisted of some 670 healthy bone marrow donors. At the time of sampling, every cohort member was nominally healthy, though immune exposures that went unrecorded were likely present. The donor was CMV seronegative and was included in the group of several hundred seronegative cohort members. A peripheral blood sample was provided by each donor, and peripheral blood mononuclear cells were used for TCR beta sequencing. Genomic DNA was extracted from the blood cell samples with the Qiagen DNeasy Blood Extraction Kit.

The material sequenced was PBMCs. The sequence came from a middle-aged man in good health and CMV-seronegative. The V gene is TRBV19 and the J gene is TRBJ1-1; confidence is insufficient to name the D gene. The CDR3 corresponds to CASSMIGSSEAFF. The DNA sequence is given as TGTGCCAGTAGTATGATTGGGAGTTCTGAAGCTTTCTTT.